This T cell receptor beta chain is drawn from a study of shared clonotypes between healthy human individuals. The overall study: Plates per donor: three CD4 naive, three CD4 memory, two CD8 naive, one CD8 memory.

A note on this clone: Its cognate antigen is unknown.

Profiled with immunoSEQ multiplex PCR; TCRdb holds only in-frame clones, not every one. The profile shows approximately 1,500,000 clones, 95% to 99% of them singletons. V was cut by 5 bases and J by 6 bases, with 11 bases left in between. Germline V CDR1 and CDR2: ENHRY, SYGVKD. The CDR3 has 13 residues. Findings and caveats of the study: Approximately 4.6% of naive CD4 clonotypes were common to a few donors.

Subsets obtained from CD4+ cells comprised CD45RA+ naive and CD45RA-negative memory cells. The gene calls are TRBV10-3 and TRBJ1-5; possibly TRBD1 for D (5 bases). The sample comprised naive CD4+ T cells sorted from blood. The subset is: CD45RA+ positively selected. The TCR was taken from a man younger than 40 in good health. CDR3 sequence reads: CAISKGLGQPQHF. The CDR3 DNA sequence: TGTGCCATCAGTAAGGGACTTGGTCAGCCCCAGCATTTT.